A single T cell receptor (beta chain) is shown here with its context. Antigen unknown. Researchers took RNA transcripts and amplified the TCR beta CDR3 regions from them. A first-round RT-PCR of the TCR CDR3 used the HTBI primer set. In TCRdb, the multiplex PCR reads were re-called with MiXCR into one record per CDR3 protein. The repertoire holds about 52,000 distinct CDR3 sequences, under 50% seen once, with 8% to 10% in the top ten. Duration under 3 months, a NOSPECS grade of at least 4, and a Clinical Activity Score of at least 3 characterized the ophthalmopathy patients. The V gene's germline CDR1 is LGHDT and CDR2 YNNKEL (reference sequence). The CDR3 has 15 residues. V lost 6 bases and J lost 7; bases outside the gene matches: 8. The data stem from a study of T cells in Graves' hyperthyroidism and ophthalmopathy. Whole-study context: Once the initial diagnosis was made, peripheral blood was obtained before any treatment. Study-wide results and limits: Ophthalmopathy was distinguished from stable hyperthyroidism by 13 V-J signatures.

V is TRBV3-1 and J is TRBJ2-1; 11 nucleotides line up with TRBD2. Sequenced: blood. This TCR derives from a woman between 45 and 65 years old with Graves' ophthalmopathy. The CDR3 region has the DNA TGTGCCAGCAGTAAACTAGCGGGAGTCGTAAATGAGCAGTTCTTC. Amino acid sequence: CASSKLAGVVNEQFF.